The 10 T cell receptor beta chains reported below all come from one sample, sequenced in a study of CD8 T cells in ankylosing spondylitis. TCRdb independently ran MiXCR on the 5' RACE reads; one entry per CDR3 protein. The sample lists approximately 150,000 distinct CDR3 sequences; under 35% were seen once. The sequencing sample was made of synovial fluid, either unsorted or a sorted T cell fraction (not recorded which). These receptor sequences come from a male donor with ankylosing spondylitis.

In its sample, this clonotype is medium-sized. This chain uses TRBV28 with TRBJ1-2, with a weak D call TRBD1 (5 bases). The germline V gene has CDR1 MDHEN and CDR2 SYDVKM. This CDR3 is built from 15 residues. V was pared by 6 bases and J by 4 bases, with 18 bases between. The CDR3 reads CASRAQGALFYGYTF. In nucleotides, the CDR3 is TGTGCCAGCAGGGCTCAGGGAGCCCTATTCTATGGCTACACCTTC.

The chain recombines TRBV30 with TRBJ2-6; 10 bases fit TRBD1. The CDR3 loop spans 16 amino acids. Germline CDR1 and CDR2: GTSNPN and SVGIG (reference sequence). With V trimmed by 7 bases and J by 1 base, 7 bases remained unmatched. The CDR3 coding sequence is TGTGCCTCGGACAGGGGGAAGGAGTCTGGGGCCAACGTCCTGACTTTC. This encodes CASDRGKESGANVLTF.

This clonotype has ten or more counts. The genes are TRBV27 and TRBJ2-7, with D perhaps TRBD1 (6 bases). This CDR3 has 15 amino acids. V was trimmed by 5 bases and J by 0 bases, leaving 14 bases between them. Germline V gene lookup returns CDR1 MNHEY and CDR2 SMNVEV (reference sequence). The CDR3 reads CASSLTGPYSYEQYF. CDR3 sequence (DNA): TGTGCCAGCAGTCTGACAGGCCCGTACTCCTACGAGCAGTACTTC.

This clonotype was counted between two and nine times. The genes are TRBV27 and TRBJ1-2; 8 bases are a match to TRBD1. The V gene's germline CDR1 is MNHEY and CDR2 SMNVEV (reference sequence). The CDR3 is made up of 17 amino acids. The V segment lost 3 bases and the J segment 3 bases; nucleotides outside the gene matches: 12. DNA of the CDR3: TGTGCCAGCAGTTTGATAGGCGGCAGGGGGCCGGACTATGGCTACACCTTC. This encodes CASSLIGGRGPDYGYTF.

The chain carries TRBV20-1 and TRBJ2-7, with D maybe TRBD1 (6 bases). CDR1 and CDR2 from the germline V gene are DFQATT and SNEGSKA (reference sequence). This CDR3 comprises 15 residues. Between the trimmed V and J ends, which lost 0 bases and 6 bases, there was a span of 18 bases. CDR3 nucleotide sequence: TGCAGTGCTAGAGATGGGGGAACAGGGACCCCCGAGCAGTACTTC. Translation gives CSARDGGTGTPEQYF.

This clonotype was recorded at least ten times. The chain couples TRBV7-2 to TRBJ2-3, with D perhaps given as TRBD1 or TRBD2 (5 bases each). This CDR3 has 14 residues. The germline gives CDR1 SGHTA, CDR2 FQGNSA. V was trimmed by 0 bases and J by 2 bases, leaving 6 bases between them. CDR3 nucleotides: TGTGCCAGCAGCTTAGCGGGACCCACAGATACGCAGTATTTT. It encodes CASSLAGPTDTQYF. Full variable domain (remainder filled in from reference TRBV7-2 and TRBJ2-3): GAGVSQSPSNKVTEKGKDVELRCDPISGHTALYWYRQSLGQGLEFLIYFQGNSAPDKSGLPSDRFSAERTGGSVSTLTIQRTQQEDSAVYLCASSLAGPTDTQYFGPGTRLTVL.

This clonotype was picked up a small number of times. The chain employs TRBV5-1 and TRBJ1-3; D gene ambiguous. Trimming removed 0 bases from V and 1 base from J, with 8 bases in between. This CDR3 region has 15 residues. Germline values: CDR1 SGHRS, CDR2 YFSETQ. CDR3: CASSLGTASGNTIYF. The CDR3 coding sequence is TGCGCCAGCAGCTTGGGGACCGCATCTGGAAACACCATATATTTT.

The chain carries TRBV20-1 and TRBJ2-2; 7 positions agree with TRBD1. The CDR3 runs to 14 residues. V lost 2 bases, J lost 1 base, and 1 base stayed unmatched. Germline CDR1 reads DFQATT; CDR2 reads SNEGSKA (reference sequence). This CDR3 is CSARYRGNTGELFF. CDR3 nucleotide sequence: TGCAGTGCTAGATACAGGGGGAACACCGGGGAGCTGTTTTTT.

V gene TRBV11-2 combines with J gene TRBJ2-7; 9 positions match TRBD1. The CDR3 is 15 amino acids. Germline V gene lookup returns CDR1 SGHAT and CDR2 FQNNGV. V was clipped by 4 bases and J by 3 bases; unmatched bases: 7. DNA of the CDR3: TGTGCCAGCAGCTCAGACAGGGGGTCCTACTACGAGCAGTACTTC. Translated, it gives CASSSDRGSYYEQYF.

This clonotype has ten or more counts. The CDR3, as DNA: TGCGCCAGCAGCCCCCTTGGGGGAATGGGATCCTACAATGAGCAGTTCTTC. Its translation: CASSPLGGMGSYNEQFF. This rearrangement joins TRBV5-1 to TRBJ2-1; either TRBD1 or TRBD2 may supply D (5 bases each). Trimming left V 4 bases short and J 1 base short, with 18 bases between. Germline V lookup: CDR1 SGHRS, CDR2 YFSETQ. The CDR3 consists of 17 residues.